The 5 T cell receptor beta chains in this list originate from one sample, sequenced in a study of radiation and T cells in renal cell carcinoma. TCRdb keeps only in-frame clones here, not all; method: immunoSEQ multiplex PCR. Found here are 150,000 to 200,000 clones, 88% of them singletons; the top ten hold about 11%. Time point indicated: blood 4 weeks post-SBRT, at nephrectomy. Noted treatment: 15 Gy SBRT to primary tumor, nephrectomy 4 weeks later. The specimen comprised blood, sampled from a patient whose treatment included radiotherapy and nephrectomy. The receptors derive from a woman aged 45 to 65 with renal cell carcinoma.

The count of this clone is one. The chain is built from TRBV6-5 and TRBJ2-3; D unclear. This CDR3 has 12 residues. Germline V CDR1 and CDR2: MNHEY, SVGAGI. V was clipped by 6 bases and J by 2 bases, with 6 bases between them. CDR3 sequence (DNA): TGTGCCAGCAGCGATAACACAGATACGCAGTATTTT. This gives the protein CASSDNTDTQYF.

The chain uses TRBV4-1 and TRBJ2-7; TRBD1 agrees at 7 bases. V lost 2 bases, J lost 7 bases, and 14 bases stayed unmatched. Per the germline V gene, CDR1 is MGHRA and CDR2 is YSYEKL. The CDR3 is made up of 16 amino acids. CDR3 coding DNA: TGCGCCAGCAGCCAATATAAGGGGGCCACCCTTTGGGAGCAGTACTTC. Translated: CASSQYKGATLWEQYF.

V is TRBV6-5 and J is TRBJ1-1; no firm D call. Trimming took 4 bases from V and 1 from J, leaving 13 bases between them. Germline V gene sequence: CDR1 MNHEY, CDR2 SVGAGI. CDR3 length: 15 residues. The CDR3 coding sequence is TGTGCCAGCAGTTTCTCCGGGCAGAAGAACACTGAAGCTTTCTTT. Translating gives CASSFSGQKNTEAFF.

This clone was seen only a few times. The chain has TRBV7-9 and TRBJ1-1; D might be TRBD1 (5 bases). CDR1 and CDR2 from the germline V gene are SEHNR and FQNEAQ (reference sequence). The CDR3 covers 14 residues. V lost 4 bases and J 2 bases, leaving 11 bases between the germline ends. CDR3 in amino acids: CASSSGGTNTEAFF. CDR3 nucleotides: TGTGCCAGCAGCTCCGGGGGGACCAACACTGAAGCTTTCTTT. Filled out from reference TRBV7-9 and TRBJ1-1, the complete variable domain reads DTGVSQNPRHKITKRGQNVTFRCDPISEHNRLYWYRQTLGQGPEFLTYFQNEAQLEKSRLLSDRFSAERPKGSFSTLEIQRTEQGDSAMYLCASSSGGTNTEAFFGQGTRLTVV.

The rearrangement uses TRBV5-6 and TRBJ1-2, with 7 bases aligning to TRBD1. Germline assignment: CDR1 SGHDT and CDR2 YYEEEE. The CDR3 is 14 residues long. V was pared by 5 bases and J by 7 bases, with 11 bases of the junction left unmatched. The DNA of the CDR3 is TGTGCCAGCAGAGGGGACAGAAGTAGGGGTGGCTACACCTTC. Amino acid sequence: CASRGDRSRGGYTF.